A single sample gave rise to the 15 T cell receptor beta chains below, sequenced in a study of identifying expanded T cells in peripheral blood. Profiled with immunoSEQ multiplex PCR; TCRdb holds only in-frame clones, not every one. The sample carries over 80,000 clones, about 86% recorded once. Sequencing used blood. These receptors all come from a person between 18 and 75 years old in good health.

On this clone: The germline gene is not matched at one end of the junction; a read error may be the cause. J is TRBJ1-1 and V is TRBV2; perhaps TRBD1 as D (5 bases). The CDR3 totals 12 residues. Germline V CDR1 and CDR2: SNHLY, FYNNEI. This CDR3 reads CLIGTGNTEAFF. The CDR3, as DNA: TGCTTGATAGGGACGGGGAACACTGAAGCTTTCTTT.

The chain is built from TRBV5-4 and TRBJ2-3; tentatively, D is TRBD2 (7 bases). V was trimmed by 5 bases and J by 5 bases, leaving 15 bases between them. This CDR3 is built from 14 residues. The V gene's germline CDR1 is SGHNT and CDR2 YYREEE (reference sequence). The CDR3 DNA reads TGTGCCAGCAGTGGGGGGGTCAGGGGAGATACGCAGTATTTT. Translation gives CASSGGVRGDTQYF.

The rearrangement uses TRBV18 and TRBJ1-2, with TRBD1 matching 9 bases. V shed 3 bases, J shed 8 bases, and the junction held 4 bases outside the gene matches. This CDR3 has 13 residues. Germline V gives CDR1 KGHSH, CDR2 LQKENI. For the CDR3, the DNA is TGTGCCAGCTCACCCGGGACAGGGCTGGGCTACACCTTC. Protein product: CASSPGTGLGYTF.

The J gene is TRBJ1-4, the V gene TRBV4-1; D remains unclear. Germline V gene data show CDR1 as MGHRA and CDR2 as YSYEKL. The CDR3 is made up of 14 amino acids. V lost 4 bases and J lost 5, with 11 bases in between. The CDR3 spells CASSRRPENEKLFF. In DNA form, the CDR3 reads TGCGCCAGCAGCCGCCGACCAGAGAATGAAAAACTGTTTTTT.

This clone was seen more than once but under ten times. CDR3 sequence (DNA): TGTGCCAGCAGGACAGCTAGCACAGATACGCAGTATTTT. Amino acid sequence: CASRTASTDTQYF. V and J are TRBV7-9 and TRBJ2-3; a possible D gene is TRBD1 (5 bases). CDR3 size: 13 residues. V was trimmed by 6 bases and J by 0 bases, leaving 7 bases between them. Germline-derived CDR1 and CDR2 are SEHNR and FQNEAQ (reference sequence).

This chain connects TRBV6-1 to TRBJ2-7, with D perhaps TRBD1 or TRBD2 (5 bases each). V was clipped by 8 bases and J by 10 bases, with 27 bases between them. The length of the CDR3 is 15 residues. Germline values: CDR1 MNHNS, CDR2 SASEGT. CDR3: CASQPGLRDQRDQYF. For the CDR3, the DNA is TGTGCCAGCCAGCCTGGCCTCCGGGACCAAAGGGACCAGTACTTC.

J is TRBJ2-2 and V is TRBV2, with D possibly being TRBD1 (5 bases). Germline CDR1 is SNHLY and CDR2 is FYNNEI. V gave up 2 bases and J gave up 11 bases, with 12 bases separating them. This CDR3 contains 13 residues. CDR3 sequence: CASSELGAGELFF. As DNA, the CDR3 is TGTGCCAGCAGTGAACTTGGGGCAGGAGAGCTGTTTTTT.

The chain uses TRBV9 and TRBJ2-5, with a tentative D call TRBD2 (6 bases). This CDR3 has 13 residues. The germline gives CDR1 SGDLS, CDR2 YYNGEE. Trimming shortened V by 0 bases and J by 5 bases, and 8 bases separated the two germline ends. CDR3 region: CASSVGGDETQYF. CDR3 nucleotide sequence: TGTGCCAGCAGCGTAGGCGGGGACGAGACCCAGTACTTC. The full variable domain, in which reference TRBV9 and TRBJ2-5 provide the parts outside the CDR3, is DSGVTQTPKHLITATGQRVTLRCSPRSGDLSVYWYQQSLDQGLQFLIQYYNGEERAKGNILERFSAQQFPDLHSELNLSSLELGDSALYFCASSVGGDETQYFGPGTRLLVL.

This chain uses TRBV11-2 with TRBJ2-2; D may correspond to TRBD1 or TRBD2 (5 bases each). Trimming cost V 5 bases and J 1 base, with 11 bases left between them. This CDR3 has 15 residues. CDR1 and CDR2 (germline): SGHAT, FQNNGV. The CDR3 DNA follows: TGTGCCAGCAGCCCGGGACCTATGAACACCGGGGAGCTGTTTTTT. It codes for CASSPGPMNTGELFF.

This rearrangement joins TRBV7-9 to TRBJ2-3; 11 positions match TRBD2. Trimming took 1 base from V and 5 from J; bases not matched to a gene: 2. The CDR3 has 15 amino acids. Per the germline V gene, CDR1 is SEHNR and CDR2 is FQNEAQ (reference sequence). In DNA, the CDR3 is TGTGCCAGCAGCTTAGTGCTAGCGGGGGGAGATACGCAGTATTTT. It is translated as CASSLVLAGGDTQYF.

The V and J genes are TRBV7-8 and TRBJ1-2, with D perhaps matching TRBD1 (5 bases). The CDR3 spans 15 residues. Trimming stripped 1 base from V and 5 bases from J, with 14 bases between. Germline V gene data show CDR1 as SGHVS and CDR2 as FQNEAQ. The CDR3 nucleotides read TGTGCCAGCAGCTTAGGGGGCCTCCGTTTATATGGCTACACCTTC. This codes for CASSLGGLRLYGYTF.

This chain connects TRBV7-8 to TRBJ1-4; D gene uncertain. This CDR3 comprises 12 residues. V was shortened by 5 bases and J by 10 bases, with 11 bases between the two germline ends. Per germline, CDR1 SGHVS and CDR2 FQNEAQ. The CDR3 coding sequence is TGTGCCAGCAGCCCCTTACGCGGAAAACTGTTTTTT. Its translation is CASSPLRGKLFF.

The chain couples TRBV29-1 to TRBJ1-2, with D tentatively TRBD1 (6 bases). The CDR3 is made up of 11 amino acids. V was pared by 7 bases and J by 5 bases, with 11 bases between. CDR1 and CDR2 (germline): SQVTM, ANQGSEA. The CDR3 reads CSGSGAYGYTF. The DNA for the CDR3 is TGCAGCGGATCAGGGGCGTATGGCTACACCTTC.

This clone was seen a few times. The chain is built from TRBV15 and TRBJ2-5, with D unresolved. Trimming took off 1 base at V and 2 bases at J, with 11 bases between the two ends. CDR1 LNHNV and CDR2 YYDKDF come from the germline V gene (reference sequence). The CDR3 is made up of 15 amino acids. In DNA, the CDR3 is TGTGCCACCAGCAGAGGGGTTAGTCTGCAAGAGACCCAGTACTTC. It translates to CATSRGVSLQETQYF.

This clone came up a few times. In DNA, the CDR3 is TGTGCCAGCAGCTTAGGGACAGGGTTCTATAATTCACCCCTCCACTTT. This codes for CASSLGTGFYNSPLHF. The genes are TRBV7-9 and TRBJ1-6, with TRBD1 matching over 8 bases. V lost 1 base to trimming and J lost 3 bases; unmatched junction nucleotides: 2. The CDR3 is 16 residues long. The germline V gene encodes CDR1 SEHNR and CDR2 FQNEAQ (reference sequence).